This T cell receptor beta chain was recorded in a study of T-cell memory formation after mild COVID-19. The overall study: TCR clusters mostly belonged to single donors. Overall study results and limits: The appearance of some responding clones in pre-infection memory suggested that cross-reactive memory joined. CD4+ contracting clones were found mainly in CM and EM, and CD8+ ones in EMRA.

TCR alpha and TCR beta cDNA libraries carrying sample barcodes and UMIs were produced by 5'RACE using constant-segment primers. TCRdb used MiXCR to reprocess the 5' RACE reads, holding one entry per CDR3 protein. Among more than 150,000 distinct CDR3 sequences listed, roughly 20% were seen once. In its sample, this clonotype was seen a few times. Its antigen is unidentified. The germline V gene encodes CDR1 SGHTA and CDR2 FQGNSA. With 4 bases removed from V and 2 bases from J, the gap between germline ends came to 8 bases. The CDR3 spans 13 residues. Sequenced material: PBMCs or a T cell subset sorted from them (not recorded which). V and J are TRBV7-2 and TRBJ2-5, with TRBD2 as a possible D gene (5 bases). This TCR was sampled from a man between 18 and 35 years old who had mild COVID-19 (a few samples of this study predate the infection). Cell type and time point are not known. Here the CDR3 reads CASSSGKQETQYF. In DNA form, the CDR3 reads TGTGCCAGCAGCTCGGGAAAACAAGAGACCCAGTACTTC.